This T cell receptor beta chain is drawn from a study of blood T cell repertoires in COVID-19. Study-wide context: Researchers got acute and convalescent COVID-19 samples from the United States, Italy and Spain.

This table comes from immunoSEQ multiplex PCR, and its TCRdb copy is limited to in-frame clones, with some not included. The data contain about 400,000 clones, 70% to 90% of them singletons. Germline V gene lookup returns CDR1 DFQATT and CDR2 SNEGSKA (reference sequence). The CDR3 totals 11 residues. V was shortened by 2 bases and J by 7 bases, with 9 bases between the two germline ends. This sequence joins TRBV20-1 and TRBJ2-7; D perhaps matches TRBD1 (5 bases). This clonotype originated in a man between 40 and 49 years old with acute or convalescent COVID-19. Sample: peripheral blood. The CDR3 reads CSARYRLEQYF. In DNA, the CDR3 is TGCAGTGCTAGATACAGGCTTGAGCAGTACTTC.